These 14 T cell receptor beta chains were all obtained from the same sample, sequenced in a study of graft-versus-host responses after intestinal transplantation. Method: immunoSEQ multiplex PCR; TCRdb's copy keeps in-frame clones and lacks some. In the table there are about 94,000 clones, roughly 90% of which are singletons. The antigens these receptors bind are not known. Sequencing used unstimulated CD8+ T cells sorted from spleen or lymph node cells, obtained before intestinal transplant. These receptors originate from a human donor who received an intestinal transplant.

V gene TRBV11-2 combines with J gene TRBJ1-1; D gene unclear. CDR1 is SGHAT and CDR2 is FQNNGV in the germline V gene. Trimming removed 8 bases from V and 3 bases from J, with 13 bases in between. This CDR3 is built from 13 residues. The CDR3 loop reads CASRNFLDTEAFF. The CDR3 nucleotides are TGTGCCAGCCGTAACTTTTTGGACACTGAAGCTTTCTTT.

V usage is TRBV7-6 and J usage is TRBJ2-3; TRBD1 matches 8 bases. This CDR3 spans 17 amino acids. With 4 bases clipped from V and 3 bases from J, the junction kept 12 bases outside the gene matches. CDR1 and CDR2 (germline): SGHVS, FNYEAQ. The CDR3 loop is CASSWAGGTGGTDTQYF. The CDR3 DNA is TGTGCCAGCAGCTGGGCCGGCGGGACAGGAGGTACAGATACGCAGTATTTT. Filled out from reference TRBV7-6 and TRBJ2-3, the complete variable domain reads GAGVSQSPRYKVTKRGQDVALRCDPISGHVSLYWYRQALGQGPEFLTYFNYEAQQDKSGLPNDRFSAERPEGSISTLTIQRTEQRDSAMYRCASSWAGGTGGTDTQYFGPGTRLTVL.

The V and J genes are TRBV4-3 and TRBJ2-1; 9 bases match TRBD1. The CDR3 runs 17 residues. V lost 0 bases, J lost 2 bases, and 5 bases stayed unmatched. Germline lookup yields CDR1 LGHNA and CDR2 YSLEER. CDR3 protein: CASSQDPGQGTYNEQFF. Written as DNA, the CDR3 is TGCGCCAGCAGCCAAGATCCGGGACAGGGCACCTACAATGAGCAGTTCTTC.

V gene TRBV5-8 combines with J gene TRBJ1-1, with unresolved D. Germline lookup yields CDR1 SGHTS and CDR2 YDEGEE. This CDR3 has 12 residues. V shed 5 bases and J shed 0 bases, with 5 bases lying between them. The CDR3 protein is CASRSMNTEAFF. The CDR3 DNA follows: TGTGCCAGCAGGAGCATGAACACTGAAGCTTTCTTT.

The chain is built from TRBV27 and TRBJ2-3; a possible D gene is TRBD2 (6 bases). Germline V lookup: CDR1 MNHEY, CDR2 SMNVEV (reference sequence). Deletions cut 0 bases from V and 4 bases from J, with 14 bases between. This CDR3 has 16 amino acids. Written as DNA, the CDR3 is TGTGCCAGCAGTTTATCCGCCGGGAGACCGGCAGATACGCAGTATTTT. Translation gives CASSLSAGRPADTQYF.

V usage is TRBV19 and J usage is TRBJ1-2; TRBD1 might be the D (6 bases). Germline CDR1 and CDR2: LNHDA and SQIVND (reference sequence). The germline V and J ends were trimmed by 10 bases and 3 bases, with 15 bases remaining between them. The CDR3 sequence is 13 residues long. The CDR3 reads CATEKGVDYGYTF. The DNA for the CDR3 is TGTGCCACGGAGAAGGGGGTGGACTATGGCTACACCTTC. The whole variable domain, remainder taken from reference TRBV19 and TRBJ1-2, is DGGITQSPKYLFRKEGQNVTLSCEQNLNHDAMYWYRQDPGQGLRLIYYSQIVNDFQKGDIAEGYSVSREKKESFPLTVTSAQKNPTAFYLCATEKGVDYGYTFGSGTRLTVV.

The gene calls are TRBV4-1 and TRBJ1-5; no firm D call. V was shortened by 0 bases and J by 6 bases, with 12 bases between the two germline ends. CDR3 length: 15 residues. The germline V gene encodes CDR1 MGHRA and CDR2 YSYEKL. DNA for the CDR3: TGCGCCAGCAGCCAAGATGCTGGGAGTGGTCAGCCCCAGCATTTT. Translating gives CASSQDAGSGQPQHF.

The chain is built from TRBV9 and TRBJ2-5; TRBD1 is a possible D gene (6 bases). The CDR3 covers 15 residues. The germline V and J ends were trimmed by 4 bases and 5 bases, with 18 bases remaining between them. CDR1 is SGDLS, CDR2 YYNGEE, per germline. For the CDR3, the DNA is TGTGCCAGCAGCCTATCTGGACAGACACCGGAGACCCAGTACTTC. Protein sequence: CASSLSGQTPETQYF.

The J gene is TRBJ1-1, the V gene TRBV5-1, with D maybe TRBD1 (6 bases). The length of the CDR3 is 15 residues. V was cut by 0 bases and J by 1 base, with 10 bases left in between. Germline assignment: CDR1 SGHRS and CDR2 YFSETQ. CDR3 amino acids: CASSLAGEGNTEAFF. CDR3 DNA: TGCGCCAGCAGCTTGGCAGGGGAGGGGAACACTGAAGCTTTCTTT.

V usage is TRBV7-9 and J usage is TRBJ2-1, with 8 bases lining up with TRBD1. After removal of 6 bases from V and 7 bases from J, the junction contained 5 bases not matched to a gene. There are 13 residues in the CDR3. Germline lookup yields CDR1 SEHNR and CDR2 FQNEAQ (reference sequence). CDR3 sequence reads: CASRGQVQNEQFF. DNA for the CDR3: TGTGCCAGCAGGGGACAGGTACAAAATGAGCAGTTCTTC. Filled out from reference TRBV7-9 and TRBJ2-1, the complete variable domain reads DTGVSQNPRHKITKRGQNVTFRCDPISEHNRLYWYRQTLGQGPEFLTYFQNEAQLEKSRLLSDRFSAERPKGSFSTLEIQRTEQGDSAMYLCASRGQVQNEQFFGPGTRLTVL.

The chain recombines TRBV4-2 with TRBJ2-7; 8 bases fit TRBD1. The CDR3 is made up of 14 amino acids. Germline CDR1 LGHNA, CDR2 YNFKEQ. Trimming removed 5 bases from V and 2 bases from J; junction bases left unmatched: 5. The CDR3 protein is CASSDEQGAYEQYF. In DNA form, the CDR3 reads TGTGCCAGCAGCGACGAACAGGGGGCCTACGAGCAGTACTTC.

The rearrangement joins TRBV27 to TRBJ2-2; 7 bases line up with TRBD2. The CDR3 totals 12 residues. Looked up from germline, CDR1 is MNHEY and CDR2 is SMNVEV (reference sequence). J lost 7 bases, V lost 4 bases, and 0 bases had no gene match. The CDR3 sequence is CASSWEGGELFF. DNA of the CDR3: TGTGCCAGCAGTTGGGAGGGCGGGGAGCTGTTTTTT.

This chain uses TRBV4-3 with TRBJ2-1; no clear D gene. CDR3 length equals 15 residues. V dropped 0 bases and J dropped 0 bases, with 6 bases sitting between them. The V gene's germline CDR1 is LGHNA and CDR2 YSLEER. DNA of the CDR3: TGCGCCAGCAGCCAAGACCCGAGCTCCTACAATGAGCAGTTCTTC. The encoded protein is CASSQDPSSYNEQFF.

This CDR3 reads CASSLGLAIAQETQYF. CDR3 bases: TGTGCCAGTAGCCTAGGACTAGCGATCGCCCAAGAGACCCAGTACTTC. The chain recombines TRBV19 with TRBJ2-5; TRBD2 matches 9 bases. CDR1 is LNHDA and CDR2 is SQIVND in the germline V gene (reference sequence). The J segment lost 1 base and the V segment lost 6 bases, leaving 9 bases of the junction unmatched. The CDR3 loop spans 16 amino acids.